Shown below are 25 T cell receptor beta chains from a single sample sequenced in a study of T cell responses to AZD1222 COVID-19 vaccine. Sequencing was performed with immunoSEQ multiplex PCR; in TCRdb, only in-frame clones are kept and a portion is missing. This table holds around 140,000 clones, 90% to 95% found once. This specimen consisted of peripheral blood, obtained on day 0 of MenACWY control vaccination. The receptor source for this set is an adult in good health.

The chain employs TRBV5-1 and TRBJ1-2, with 7 bases aligning to TRBD1. Germline values: CDR1 SGHRS, CDR2 YFSETQ. The CDR3 spans 18 residues. With 4 bases clipped from V and 0 bases from J, the junction kept 15 bases outside the gene matches. DNA of the CDR3: TGCGCCAGCAGCAGGGGGGACAGTACCGATCTAGCTAACTATGGCTACACCTTC. The encoded protein is CASSRGDSTDLANYGYTF.

The gene calls are TRBV6-5 and TRBJ1-2; D gene uncertain. V was trimmed by 7 bases and J by 0 bases, leaving 12 bases between them. Germline V gives CDR1 MNHEY, CDR2 SVGAGI. The CDR3 has 14 amino acids. CDR3 DNA: TGTGCCAGCACCGGGCCCCGAGCTAACTATGGCTACACCTTC. Its protein is CASTGPRANYGYTF.

The genes are TRBV4-1 and TRBJ1-5; D perhaps matches TRBD1 (6 bases). The V and J ends lost 3 bases and 0 bases respectively, with 12 bases between them. The germline V gene has CDR1 MGHRA and CDR2 YSYEKL. The CDR3 contains 16 residues. CDR3 protein: CASSHILGGSNQPQHF. In nucleotides, the CDR3 is TGCGCCAGCAGCCATATTTTAGGGGGTAGCAATCAGCCCCAGCATTTT.

This clone appeared a few times. V gene TRBV5-1 combines with J gene TRBJ1-1; D uncertain. The CDR3 has 14 amino acids. V was pared by 4 bases and J by 1 base, with 11 bases between. The germline V gene has CDR1 SGHRS and CDR2 YFSETQ. The CDR3 protein is CASSKGPGNTEAFF. The CDR3 region has the DNA TGCGCCAGCAGCAAAGGACCGGGGAACACTGAAGCTTTCTTT.

V gene TRBV4-1 combines with J gene TRBJ1-5, with 8 bases fitting TRBD1. The CDR3 sequence is 17 residues long. Germline trimming cut 2 bases from V and 3 bases from J; bases unmatched to any gene: 9. Per the germline V gene, CDR1 is MGHRA and CDR2 is YSYEKL. Here the CDR3 reads CASSQSARDRYNQPQHF. The CDR3 DNA reads TGCGCCAGCAGCCAATCCGCCCGGGACAGGTACAATCAGCCCCAGCATTTT.

This clone appeared once. The genes are TRBV30 and TRBJ1-1; no reliable D call. The CDR3 is 12 amino acids. Germline CDR1 reads GTSNPN; CDR2 reads SVGIG (reference sequence). Between the trimmed V and J ends, which lost 3 bases and 1 base, there was a span of 6 bases. The CDR3 sequence: CAWRDSNTEAFF. As DNA, the CDR3 is TGTGCCTGGAGAGATTCGAACACTGAAGCTTTCTTT.

This chain joins TRBV6-4 and TRBJ1-1, with TRBD1 matching over 11 bases. The length of the CDR3 is 15 residues. Trimming cost V 6 bases and J 5 bases; bases outside gene matches: 8. Per germline, CDR1 MRHNA and CDR2 SNTAGT. In DNA, the CDR3 is TGTGCCAGCAGCCGGGACAGGGGGTCGGAAACTGAAGCTTTCTTT. As protein: CASSRDRGSETEAFF.

The gene calls are TRBV9 and TRBJ2-7, with 7 bases fitting TRBD2. Trimming cost V 0 bases and J 3 bases; bases outside gene matches: 3. CDR1 is SGDLS and CDR2 is YYNGEE in the germline V gene. The CDR3 runs to 14 residues. The CDR3 here is CASSVGLAIYEQYF. The CDR3 nucleotides are TGTGCCAGCAGCGTAGGACTAGCCATCTACGAGCAGTACTTC. The full variable domain, its missing parts supplied by reference TRBV9 and TRBJ2-7, is DSGVTQTPKHLITATGQRVTLRCSPRSGDLSVYWYQQSLDQGLQFLIQYYNGEERAKGNILERFSAQQFPDLHSELNLSSLELGDSALYFCASSVGLAIYEQYFGPGTRLTVT.

The chain employs TRBV18 and TRBJ1-5, with a tentative D call TRBD1 (5 bases). The CDR3 sequence is 16 residues long. V was shortened by 6 bases and J by 6 bases, with 21 bases between the two germline ends. Germline V lookup: CDR1 KGHSH, CDR2 LQKENI. The CDR3 loop reads CASSSRRQGKSQPQHF. DNA of the CDR3: TGTGCCAGCTCCTCCCGGCGGCAGGGAAAGTCTCAGCCCCAGCATTTT.

V and J are TRBV27 and TRBJ1-2, with no clear D. V dropped 2 bases and J dropped 2 bases, with 12 bases sitting between them. The V gene's germline CDR1 is MNHEY and CDR2 SMNVEV (reference sequence). This CDR3 is 15 amino acids long. CDR3 DNA sequence: TGTGCCAGCAGTTTACTTTCCGGACCAAACTATGGCTACACCTTC. Its translation is CASSLLSGPNYGYTF.

The rearrangement joins TRBV6-5 to TRBJ1-5, with TRBD1 matching 7 bases. Germline CDR1 reads MNHEY; CDR2 reads SVGAGI. The J segment lost 4 bases and the V segment lost 4 bases, leaving 7 bases of the junction unmatched. This CDR3 comprises 15 residues. The CDR3 DNA sequence: TGTGCCAGCAGTTCCACCGGGACAGCAAATCAGCCCCAGCATTTT. Its translation: CASSSTGTANQPQHF.

The chain is built from TRBV6-5 and TRBJ1-1, with D unclear. CDR1 MNHEY and CDR2 SVGAGI come from the germline V gene. V was pared by 7 bases and J by 0 bases, with 9 bases between. The CDR3 loop spans 13 amino acids. The CDR3 DNA sequence: TGTGCCAGCAAGCTTTATCTGAACACTGAAGCTTTCTTT. Translation gives CASKLYLNTEAFF.

The chain carries TRBV24-1 and TRBJ1-1; D not certain. V was clipped by 5 bases and J by 2 bases, with 11 bases between them. CDR3 length equals 14 residues. Germline CDR1 reads KGHDR; CDR2 reads SFDVKD. CDR3 nucleotides: TGTGCCACCAGTGCCCGAGACACCAACACTGAAGCTTTCTTT. The encoded protein is CATSARDTNTEAFF.

The V gene is TRBV24-1, the J gene TRBJ2-7; 8 nucleotides agree with TRBD1. The CDR3 runs 15 residues. Germline CDR1 reads KGHDR; CDR2 reads SFDVKD. After removal of 4 bases from V and 7 bases from J, the junction contained 11 bases not matched to a gene. For the CDR3, the DNA is TGTGCCACCAGTGAAGCCGGGACAGGACAATCGGAGCAGTACTTC. Translation gives CATSEAGTGQSEQYF.

V and J are TRBV11-3 and TRBJ2-1; 12 bases line up with TRBD2. The trim removed 2 bases at V and 8 bases at J, leaving 4 bases unmatched. Per germline, CDR1 SGHNT and CDR2 YENEEA. The CDR3 contains 15 residues. CDR3: CASSLSLAGGHEQFF. CDR3 nucleotide sequence: TGTGCCAGCAGCTTATCGCTAGCGGGAGGGCATGAGCAGTTCTTC.

The chain couples TRBV7-2 to TRBJ1-2; D may be TRBD1 (5 bases). The CDR3 runs 13 residues. CDR1 SGHTA and CDR2 FQGNSA come from the germline V gene. V lost 1 base to trimming and J lost 4 bases, with 7 bases between them. CDR3 protein: CASSLVGTYGYTF. Written as DNA, the CDR3 is TGTGCCAGCAGCTTAGTTGGGACCTATGGCTACACCTTC.

This clone was recorded many times. CDR3 DNA: TGTGCCAGCAAACGGGATACCAATCAGCCCCAGCATTTT. It codes for CASKRDTNQPQHF. This sequence joins TRBV2 and TRBJ1-5; D is uncertain. V was pared by 7 bases and J by 3 bases, with 10 bases between. Germline V gives CDR1 SNHLY, CDR2 FYNNEI. The CDR3 contains 13 residues. The complete variable domain, with remaining parts taken from reference TRBV2 and TRBJ1-5, reads EPEVTQTPSHQVTQMGQEVILRCVPISNHLYFYWYRQILGQKVEFLVSFYNNEISEKSEIFDDQFSVERPDGSNFTLKIRSTKLEDSAMYFCASKRDTNQPQHFGDGTRLSIL.

This clone has only one observation. V gene TRBV9 combines with J gene TRBJ2-3; D call uncertain. V shed 0 bases and J shed 0 bases, with 8 bases lying between them. This CDR3 is 15 amino acids long. From germline, CDR1 is SGDLS and CDR2 YYNGEE. The CDR3 reads CASSVAGSSTDTQYF. The CDR3 coding sequence is TGTGCCAGCAGCGTAGCCGGCTCCAGCACAGATACGCAGTATTTT.

The rearrangement uses TRBV7-9 and TRBJ2-7, with D possibly matching TRBD2 (5 bases). Germline V gene sequence: CDR1 SEHNR, CDR2 FQNEAQ (reference sequence). This CDR3 has 12 residues. V was shortened by 5 bases and J by 4 bases, with 9 bases between the two germline ends. CDR3 in DNA: TGTGCCAGCAGCCCAAGGGAGTACGAGCAGTACTTC. As protein: CASSPREYEQYF.

The chain is built from TRBV19 and TRBJ1-2; D might be TRBD1 (5 bases). V lost 5 bases to trimming and J lost 1 base, with 11 bases between them. The germline gives CDR1 LNHDA, CDR2 SQIVND (reference sequence). CDR3 length: 14 residues. The CDR3 loop is CASSAGPFNYGYTF. CDR3 in DNA: TGTGCCAGTAGTGCAGGGCCATTTAACTATGGCTACACCTTC.

This chain uses TRBV6-5 with TRBJ2-2; D is unresolved. The CDR3 extends over 11 amino acids. Germline V CDR1 and CDR2: MNHEY, SVGAGI. Trimming shortened V by 8 bases and J by 7 bases, and 8 bases separated the two germline ends. CDR3 nucleotide sequence: TGTGCCAGCTCTTCTGGCGGGGAGCTGTTTTTT. It encodes CASSSGGELFF.

In this sample, this clone turned up a few times. The CDR3 loop reads CAISSGQGPHQPQHF. As DNA, the CDR3 is TGTGCCATCAGTTCGGGACAGGGCCCGCACCAGCCCCAGCATTTT. This rearrangement joins TRBV10-3 to TRBJ1-5; 9 bases align to TRBD1. The CDR3 contains 15 residues. Germline values: CDR1 ENHRY, CDR2 SYGVKD. The V and J ends lost 5 bases and 7 bases, in that order; junction bases with no gene match: 9.

This rearrangement joins TRBV6-5 to TRBJ2-7, with D maybe TRBD2 (5 bases). V lost 10 bases to trimming and J lost 6 bases, with 16 bases between them. The CDR3 sequence is 12 residues long. Germline V gene sequence: CDR1 MNHEY, CDR2 SVGAGI. CDR3 in DNA: TGTGCCACCAAACTAGAGTTGGGCGAGCAGTACTTC. As protein: CATKLELGEQYF.

The chain carries TRBV11-3 and TRBJ1-1; 9 nucleotides agree with TRBD1. V shed 3 bases and J 0 bases; nucleotides not matched to a gene: 5. The CDR3 covers 16 residues. Germline V gene lookup returns CDR1 SGHNT and CDR2 YENEEA. In DNA, the CDR3 is TGTGCCAGCAGCTTCCGGGACAGGGATTTGAACACTGAAGCTTTCTTT. Its translation is CASSFRDRDLNTEAFF.

The chain carries TRBV7-6 and TRBJ1-4; D perhaps matches TRBD1 (5 bases). The CDR3 extends over 15 amino acids. CDR1 and CDR2 (germline): SGHVS, FNYEAQ. The V end was cut by 4 bases, the J end by 7 bases, with 16 bases between. CDR3 region: CASSSPLGGFEKLFF. CDR3 DNA sequence: TGTGCCAGCAGCTCCCCACTGGGGGGGTTTGAAAAACTGTTTTTT.